The 6 T cell receptor beta chains reported below all come from one sample, sequenced in a study of beta chain features in type 1 diabetes. The sequenced template was cDNA made from the entire isolated RNA. Only in-frame clones appear in the TCRdb table, and some are missing; sequencing was by immunoSEQ multiplex PCR. The data show about 330,000 clones, 9.5% to 11% seen once. What was sequenced was naive CD4+ T cells from blood. These receptors all come from a woman aged 25 to 45 in good health.

This clone came up many times. Other nucleotide sequences from this sample produce the same CDR3. V gene TRBV29-1 combines with J gene TRBJ1-1; no definite D call. There are 13 residues in the CDR3. In germline, CDR1 is SQVTM, CDR2 ANQGSEA. V was clipped by 1 base and J by 0 bases, with 6 bases between them. The CDR3 reads CSVEGQMNTEAFF. The CDR3 nucleotides read TGCAGCGTTGAAGGGCAGATGAACACTGAAGCTTTCTTT. The variable domain in full, completed from reference TRBV29-1 and TRBJ1-1, reads SAVISQKPSRDICQRGTSLTIQCQVDSQVTMMFWYRQQPGQSLTLIATANQGSEATYESGFVIDKFPISRPNLTFSTLTVSNMSPEDSSIYLCSVEGQMNTEAFFGQGTRLTVV.

In its sample, this clone was seen a few times. The chain couples TRBV19 to TRBJ2-3, with 7 bases identical to TRBD1. The CDR3 runs 12 residues. The ends lost 8 bases at V and 10 bases at J; junction bases unmatched: 9. Germline loops: CDR1 LNHDA, CDR2 SQIVND (reference sequence). The CDR3 is CASAVQGSAQYF. The CDR3 coding sequence is TGTGCCAGTGCTGTACAGGGGTCGGCGCAGTATTTT.

This clone occurred a few times. Within the sample, other DNA sequences also encode this same CDR3. V and J are TRBV28 and TRBJ2-7; TRBD2 might be the D (6 bases). CDR1 and CDR2 (germline): MDHEN, SYDVKM. The CDR3 loop spans 12 amino acids. Trimming took off 6 bases at V and 3 bases at J, with 9 bases between the two ends. This CDR3 reads CASSSGGYEQYF. The CDR3, as DNA: TGTGCCAGCAGCTCCGGGGGCTACGAGCAGTACTTC. Full variable domain (outside the CDR3, taken from reference TRBV28 and TRBJ2-7): DVKVTQSSRYLVKRTGEKVFLECVQDMDHENMFWYRQDPGLGLRLIYFSYDVKMKEKGDIPEGYSVSREKKERFSLILESASTNQTSMYLCASSSGGYEQYFGPGTRLTVT.

V and J are TRBV7-9 and TRBJ2-3; 8 bases map to TRBD2. The germline V gene encodes CDR1 SEHNR and CDR2 FQNEAQ (reference sequence). V dropped 7 bases and J dropped 0; count of bases not matched to a gene: 12. The CDR3 runs 17 residues. CDR3 DNA: TGTGCCAGCATCGTGGGACTAGGGGGGACTAGCACAGATACGCAGTATTTT. Translation: CASIVGLGGTSTDTQYF.

V gene TRBV5-1 combines with J gene TRBJ2-1, with 9 nucleotides matching TRBD2. The CDR3 length is 16 residues. J gave up 6 bases and V 4 bases, and 11 bases lay outside the gene matches. The V gene's germline CDR1 is SGHRS and CDR2 YFSETQ. The CDR3 loop reads CASSVLAGNYGNEQFF. In DNA form, the CDR3 reads TGCGCCAGCAGCGTACTAGCGGGCAACTACGGCAATGAGCAGTTCTTC.

In this sample, this clone turned up a few times. This sequence joins TRBV27 and TRBJ2-7; 10 nucleotides align to TRBD2. The CDR3 covers 15 residues. Germline V CDR1 and CDR2: MNHEY, SMNVEV (reference sequence). J gave up 5 bases and V 3 bases, and 7 bases lay outside the gene matches. CDR3 protein: CASSFGSSGSNEQYF. As DNA, the CDR3 is TGTGCCAGCAGTTTTGGTTCTAGCGGGAGTAACGAGCAGTACTTC.